The T cell receptor beta chain described here comes from a study of T cell responses to AZD1222 COVID-19 vaccine. Turning to the study itself: Pooling covered second doses at about 4 or about 12 weeks. Study outcomes and limitations: Spike-specific TCRs gained breadth and depth after people received two AZD1222 doses. Spike was spanned by vaccine-associated CD4 TCRs, with dominance at 160-218 and 743-854.

Measured with immunoSEQ multiplex PCR; TCRdb has only the in-frame clones, and not every one. In the table there are roughly 130,000 clones, 85% to 90% of which are singletons. This clone was seen just once. Its specificity is not known. This CDR3 has 14 amino acids. Trimming pared 0 bases from V and 9 bases from J, leaving 9 bases between. Germline CDR1 LGHDT, CDR2 YNNKEL (reference sequence). The receptor was derived from an adult in good health. This chain joins TRBV3-1 (or the pseudogene TRBV3-2) and TRBJ1-6; D is ambiguous. The specimen was peripheral blood, collected on day 0 of AZD1222 vaccination. CDR3 in amino acids: CASSQELYGSPLHF. CDR3 DNA sequence: TGTGCCAGCAGCCAAGAATTATACGGTTCACCCCTCCACTTT.